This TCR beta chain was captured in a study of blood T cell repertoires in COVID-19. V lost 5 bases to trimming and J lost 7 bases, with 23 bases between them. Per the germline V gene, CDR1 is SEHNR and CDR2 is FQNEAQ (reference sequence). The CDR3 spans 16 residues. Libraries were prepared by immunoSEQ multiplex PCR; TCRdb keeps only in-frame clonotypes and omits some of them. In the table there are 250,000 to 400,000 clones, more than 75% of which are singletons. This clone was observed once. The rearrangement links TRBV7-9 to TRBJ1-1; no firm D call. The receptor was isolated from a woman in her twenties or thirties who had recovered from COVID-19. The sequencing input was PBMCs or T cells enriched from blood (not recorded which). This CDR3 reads CASSRWGGRSMGEAFF. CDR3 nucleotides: TGTGCCAGCAGCCGGTGGGGTGGGAGATCAATGGGTGAAGCTTTCTTT.